Given below is one TCR beta chain in context. Clones were sequenced by immunoSEQ multiplex PCR, and TCRdb holds only the in-frame ones, with some missing. There are around 30,000 clones in the sample; roughly 90% occur only once, and more than 3% lies in the top ten. The CDR3 is 15 amino acids. Trimming cost V 0 bases and J 5 bases, with 14 bases left between them. In germline, CDR1 is SGHNT, CDR2 YYREEE (reference sequence). The data were obtained in a study of blood T cell repertoires in COVID-19. Study context: Samples of COVID-19 (acute and convalescent) were obtained from the United States, Italy and Spain.

Sequences were obtained from peripheral blood. The chain has TRBV5-4 and TRBJ1-1; D is unresolved. This clonotype was obtained from a man aged 60-69 years with acute or convalescent COVID-19. CDR3 protein: CASSLGGPPGTEAFF. CDR3 DNA: TGTGCCAGCAGCTTGGGCGGGCCCCCGGGAACTGAAGCTTTCTTT. The entire variable domain, with the rest obtained from reference TRBV5-4 and TRBJ1-1, is as follows: ETGVTQSPTHLIKTRGQQVTLRCSSQSGHNTVSWYQQALGQGPQFIFQYYREEENGRGNFPPRFSGLQFPNYSSELNVNALELDDSALYLCASSLGGPPGTEAFFGQGTRLTVV.